Listed here are 2 T cell receptor beta chains from one sample, sequenced in a study of CD8 T cells in Susac syndrome (dated by TCRdb to the late 2010s). Library preparation was by the immunoSEQ multiplex PCR assay. RNA was extracted using the RNeasy kit, and roughly 0.45 to 1 microgram was reverse transcribed with random hexamers. TCRdb trimmed public reads at Q25 via fastp, called clones via MiXCR and kept in-frame beta chains. Rows matching on CDR3 protein sequence are summarized as one entry with the most common DNA and genes. The sample table lists about 160,000 distinct CDR3 sequences, roughly 95% of them with a count of one. The top ten clones comprise approximately 0.12% of the sample. Sequencing was performed on CD4+ T cells from PBMCs. The receptors stem from a human donor with Susac syndrome.

The chain recombines TRBV20-1 with TRBJ1-6; 7 nucleotides match TRBD1. The junction had 1 base not matched to a gene; V was cut back by 5 bases and J by 9 bases. The CDR3 length is 11 residues. CDR1 and CDR2 from the germline V gene are DFQATT and SNEGSKA (reference sequence). CDR3 region: CSAHRGSPLHF. CDR3 DNA sequence: TGCAGTGCTCACAGGGGTTCACCCCTCCACTTT.

The genes are TRBV5-1 and TRBJ2-3, with D possibly TRBD1 on 6 matching bases. Trimming cost V 0 bases and J 0 bases, with 8 bases left between them. Per germline, CDR1 SGHRS and CDR2 YFSETQ. The CDR3 has 15 residues. CDR3 in amino acids: CASSLVGQSTDTQYF. In DNA, the CDR3 is TGCGCCAGCAGCTTGGTAGGACAGAGCACAGATACGCAGTATTTT.